This TCR beta chain was documented in a study of response to subunit inactivated influenza vaccine (dated by TCRdb to the late 2010s). General notes on the study: To follow how T cells responded to a trivalent subunit inactivated influenza vaccine, the researchers relied on deep quantitative profiling of the T cell receptor repertoire. The full study reports these points: According to the authors, only a limited number of new T cells may be recruited by each seasonal influenza vaccination.

The protocol used for the library was RT-PCR. Sequenced on an Illumina HiSeq 2500. In TCRdb, the public reads were trimmed at Q25 with fastp and aligned with MiXCR, with productive beta chains retained. A single entry per CDR3 protein holds the most common genes and DNA from its merged rows. The sample contains around 570,000 distinct CDR3 sequences, about 8% of them found a single time. The ten largest clones add up to approximately 13% of the sample. The CDR3 has 15 amino acids, counting the end cysteine and phenylalanine. Only the CDR3 DNA stays, 45 bases, in frame from base 1. CDR1 and CDR2 were assigned from the germline V gene (reference sequence) as SSHAT and FNYEAQ. A note on this clonotype: Its target antigen remains unknown. The germline gene is not matched at one end of the junction; a read error may be the cause.

The sequences come from PBMCs from blood, collected around 25 months after vaccination. Here the chain combines TRBV7-7 and TRBJ2-1, and 8 bases in between align with TRBD2. The sequence derives from a man aged 50 to 69 who received an inactivated influenza vaccine. Donor details come from another sample of the same person, matched by shared clones. The CDR3 region has the sequence CASSIQAGVLNEQFF. In nucleotides, the sequence is TGTGCTAGCAGCATCCAAGCGGGGGTTCTCAATGAGCAGTTCTTC.